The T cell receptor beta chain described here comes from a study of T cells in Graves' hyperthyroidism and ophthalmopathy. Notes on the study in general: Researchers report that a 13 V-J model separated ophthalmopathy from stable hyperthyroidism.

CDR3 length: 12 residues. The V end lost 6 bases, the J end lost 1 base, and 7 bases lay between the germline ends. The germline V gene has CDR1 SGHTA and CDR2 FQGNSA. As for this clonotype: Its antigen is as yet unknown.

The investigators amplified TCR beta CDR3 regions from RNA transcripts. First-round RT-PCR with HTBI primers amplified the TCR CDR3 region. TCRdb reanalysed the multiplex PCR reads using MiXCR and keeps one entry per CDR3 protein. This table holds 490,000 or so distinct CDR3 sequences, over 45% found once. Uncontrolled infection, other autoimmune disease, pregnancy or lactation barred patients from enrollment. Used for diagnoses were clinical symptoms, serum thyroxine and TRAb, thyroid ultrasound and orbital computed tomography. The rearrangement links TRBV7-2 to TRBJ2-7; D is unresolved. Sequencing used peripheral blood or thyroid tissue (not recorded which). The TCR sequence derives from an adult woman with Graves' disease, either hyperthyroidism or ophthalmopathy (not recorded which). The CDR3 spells CASSGASYEQYF. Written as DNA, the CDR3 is TGTGCCAGCAGTGGCGCATCCTACGAGCAGTACTTC.